This is a list of T cell receptor beta chains from one sample in a study of shared T cell receptors in the human thymus. TCRdb's copy holds only in-frame clones and misses some; the assay was immunoSEQ multiplex PCR. The sample holds more than 550,000 clones, 70% to 90% seen once. This sample was shared with a second study, whose subject was human thymus T cells.

Input material: thymocytes. The receptors were gathered from a girl in the first two years of life with a congenital heart defect. CDR3s include the opening cysteine and the closing phenylalanine or tryptophan. The order of the fields is D gene, clone size, V gene, J gene, CDR3 DNA, CDR3 protein. The D gene is left open where the match is weak. Some rows mark clone size as missing; the rest say once, few, many or name a class of expanded clone.

TRBD1,.,TRBV7-2,TRBJ2-7,TGTGCCAGCAGCTTAGCGCTGGTTGGAGGTTTGGGACAGGGTCCTCGGGAGCAGTACTTC,CASSLALVGGLGQGPREQYF
.,.,TRBV10-3,TRBJ2-2,TGTGCCATCGGGCTTTCGAACACCGGGGAGCTGTTTTTT,CAIGLSNTGELFF
.,once,TRBV10-3,TRBJ2-7,TGTGCCATCGGCGGGGAACCCTACGAGCAGTACTTC,CAIGGEPYEQYF
TRBD1,once,TRBV14,TRBJ1-2,TGTGCCAGCAGCCGAGACAGGGGGCTCTATGGCTACACCTTC,CASSRDRGLYGYTF
TRBD1,.,TRBV2,TRBJ1-1,TGTGCCAGCAGTATAAACCGGACAGGGACGAACACTGAAGCTTTCTTT,CASSINRTGTNTEAFF
.,.,TRBV11-2,TRBJ1-1,TGTGCCAGCAGCTTAGTCTCTGAAGCTTTCTTT,CASSLVSEAFF
TRBD2,.,TRBV4-3,TRBJ2-5,TGCGCCAGCAGCCAAGTAGCGGGGGGGGAAGAGACCCAGTACTTC,CASSQVAGGEETQYF
TRBD2,.,TRBV5-6,TRBJ2-3,TGTGCCAGCAGCCGGGGAGCGGGGGGGAACACAGATACGCAGTATTTT,CASSRGAGGNTDTQYF
.,few,TRBV9,TRBJ1-1,TGTGCCAGCAGCGCCTCCAGGGGCTTAGTCATGAACACTGAAGCTTTCTTT,CASSASRGLVMNTEAFF
.,.,TRBV30,TRBJ1-1,TGTGCCTGGAAGGAACCAAATGGAGTTATGAACACTGAAGCTTTCTTT,CAWKEPNGVMNTEAFF
.,.,TRBV6-1,TRBJ1-1,TGTGCCAGCAGTGAGGCAGGGTTCGGGCCCCGAATAGTGAACACTGAAGCTTTCTTT,CASSEAGFGPRIVNTEAFF
.,.,TRBV19,TRBJ1-4,TGTGCCAGTAGTGTAGGGCCCCGACACTCCCCAACTAATGAAAAACTGTTTTTT,CASSVGPRHSPTNEKLFF
.,once,TRBV11-1,TRBJ1-3,TGTGCCAGCAGCTTGGCGGGGCCGAAACATGCCGGAAACACCATATATTTT,CASSLAGPKHAGNTIYF
TRBD1,.,TRBV5-5,TRBJ1-3,TGTGCCAGCAGCTGTGCCGGGACAGGGGGTAGGTTCGGAAACACCATATATTTT,CASSCAGTGGRFGNTIYF
.,.,TRBV5-6,TRBJ2-3,TGTGCCAGCAGCTTGACAGACCAAATCACAGATACGCAGTATTTT,CASSLTDQITDTQYF
.,.,TRBV28,TRBJ2-5,TGTGCCAGCAGTTTGTGGGGGGGGCGGAATGAGTGTAGAGAGACCCAGTACTTC,CASSLWGGRNECRETQYF
.,.,TRBV5-5,TRBJ1-3,TGTGCCAGCAGCTTGGGCCCTCAGGGATCTGGAAACACCATATATTTT,CASSLGPQGSGNTIYF
.,.,TRBV7-2,TRBJ1-3,TGTGCCAGCAGCCCCCCATTGACAGTCCTGAGGGGAAACACCATATATTTT,CASSPPLTVLRGNTIYF
.,.,TRBV25-1,TRBJ1-6,TGTGCCAGCAGCTTACCCGATGGGGGACACTCACCCCTCCACTTT,CASSLPDGGHSPLHF
TRBD1,.,TRBV6-4,TRBJ2-5,TGTGCCAGCAGGACGGGCCGGGACAGACAAGAGACCCAGTACTTC,CASRTGRDRQETQYF
TRBD1,.,TRBV9,TRBJ2-2,TGTGCCAGCAGCGACGCCGGGACAGCGAACACCGGGGAGCTGTTTTTT,CASSDAGTANTGELFF
TRBD1,.,TRBV6-5,TRBJ2-7,TGTGCCAGCTTAGACAAGGACAGGGTCTACGAGCAGTACTTC,CASLDKDRVYEQYF
TRBD1,few,TRBV7-2,TRBJ2-5,TGTGCCAGCAGCTCAAAAATCCGGGACAGGGGTATTCGGGGAGAGACCCAGTACTTC,CASSSKIRDRGIRGETQYF
TRBD2,.,TRBV10-3,TRBJ2-1,TGTGCCATCAGTCCTCTCTCGAGCGGCGGGGGGGCAAATGAGCAGTTCTTC,CAISPLSSGGGANEQFF
TRBD2,.,TRBV7-8,TRBJ2-1,TGTGCCAGCAGCTTAACCAAGGGGAGGGGCCCCTCCTACAATGAGCAGTTCTTC,CASSLTKGRGPSYNEQFF
.,.,TRBV9,TRBJ1-2,TGTGCCAGCATGACCAGGGGCTATGGCTACACCTTC,CASMTRGYGYTF
.,.,TRBV5-1,TRBJ2-5,TGCGCCAGCAGCTACCACTTGTACCAAGAGACCCAGTACTTC,CASSYHLYQETQYF
.,.,TRBV7-6,TRBJ1-2,TGTGCCAGCAGCGCCGGGACTTCCTATGGCTACACCTTC,CASSAGTSYGYTF
.,few,TRBV5-6,TRBJ1-2,TGTGCCAGCAGCCTACAGGGTTGGGGCTACACCTTC,CASSLQGWGYTF
.,.,TRBV5-1,TRBJ2-7,TGCGCCAGCAGCTTTTGGGGGGTTGACGAGCAGTACTTC,CASSFWGVDEQYF
.,.,TRBV7-7,TRBJ1-1,TGTGCTAGCAGCTTGGACAGGAACACTGAAGCTTTCTTT,CASSLDRNTEAFF
.,.,TRBV6-5,TRBJ1-1,TGTGCCAGCAGATCTGGTTGGAGGTACGGGACTGAAGCTTTCTTT,CASRSGWRYGTEAFF
.,.,TRBV27,TRBJ2-4,TGTGCCAGCCGAGACAGCCCTTTAGCCAAAAACATTCAGTACTTC,CASRDSPLAKNIQYF
TRBD1,.,TRBV28,TRBJ2-7,TGTGCCAGCAGTTTATCTGGGACAGTCCCCTACGAGCAGTACTTC,CASSLSGTVPYEQYF
.,.,TRBV5-6,TRBJ2-2,TGTGCCAGCAGCTACCGGGACTTGAACACCGGGGAGCTGTTTTTT,CASSYRDLNTGELFF
TRBD1,.,TRBV5-1,TRBJ1-2,TGCGCCAGCAGCCTAAGCACAACTACAGGGGCTGCCGGTCCTGGCTATGGCTACACCTTC,CASSLSTTTGAAGPGYGYTF
TRBD1,.,TRBV18,TRBJ2-2,TGTGCCAGCCAATACCCGATGGGACAGGGGTACACCGGGGAGCTGTTTTTT,CASQYPMGQGYTGELFF
.,once,TRBV6-1,TRBJ2-2,TGTGCCAGCAGAGCCGGGACACGGAACACCGGGGAGCTGTTTTTT,CASRAGTRNTGELFF
TRBD1,.,TRBV10-2,TRBJ1-6,TGCGCCAGCAGTGCCTACAGGGGGAATTCACCCCTCCACTTT,CASSAYRGNSPLHF
TRBD1,.,TRBV4-1,TRBJ1-5,TGCGCCAGCAGCCAAACCCGGGACAGCGACAACCAGAGCAATCAGCCCCAGCATTTT,CASSQTRDSDNQSNQPQHF
.,.,TRBV28,TRBJ2-7,TGTGCCAGCAGTTCCGGACAGTTTTCCTACGAGCAGTACTTC,CASSSGQFSYEQYF
.,.,TRBV5-1,TRBJ2-3,TGCGCCAGCAGCTTGAAGGGGAGCACAGATACGCAGTATTTT,CASSLKGSTDTQYF
TRBD2,.,TRBV27,TRBJ2-7,TGTGCCAGCAGTTCAACCTCCGGGACTAGCGGGGGGATCTACGAGCAGTACTTC,CASSSTSGTSGGIYEQYF
.,.,TRBV25-1,TRBJ1-1,TGTGCCAGCAGTCAGAGGGACACTGAAGCTTTCTTT,CASSQRDTEAFF
.,.,TRBV15,TRBJ2-1,TGTGCCACCAGCAGAGATCCCCCCAGGGTACGTGAAAATGAGCAGTTCTTC,CATSRDPPRVRENEQFF
.,.,TRBV14,TRBJ1-1,TGTGCCAGCAGCAAACTAGCCCGATTACATTTCACCATGAACACTGAAGCTTTCTTT,CASSKLARLHFTMNTEAFF
.,.,TRBV7-2,TRBJ1-6,TGTGCCAGCAGCGCGATCAAATCACCCCTCCACTTT,CASSAIKSPLHF
TRBD1,.,TRBV5-1,TRBJ2-5,TGCGCCAGCAGCGCTCGACAGGGGGCTGGGGAAGAGACCCAGTACTTC,CASSARQGAGEETQYF
TRBD1,.,TRBV10-3,TRBJ2-1,TGTGCCATCAGCCCGGGACAGGTACAGTTCTTC,CAISPGQVQFF
.,.,TRBV19,TRBJ1-4,TGTGCCAGTAGTACTCCTAATGGTGATGAAAAACTGTTTTTT,CASSTPNGDEKLFF
.,.,TRBV20-1,TRBJ1-2,TGCAGTTCGAACACAGGAATTGGCTACACCTTC,CSSNTGIGYTF
TRBD2,once,TRBV7-2,TRBJ2-3,TGTGCCAGCAGCTTACCCTCAATACTAGCGAACACAGATACGCAGTATTTT,CASSLPSILANTDTQYF
.,.,TRBV6-1,TRBJ1-1,TGTGCCAGCAGTGTAACATTCACTGAAGCTTTCTTT,CASSVTFTEAFF